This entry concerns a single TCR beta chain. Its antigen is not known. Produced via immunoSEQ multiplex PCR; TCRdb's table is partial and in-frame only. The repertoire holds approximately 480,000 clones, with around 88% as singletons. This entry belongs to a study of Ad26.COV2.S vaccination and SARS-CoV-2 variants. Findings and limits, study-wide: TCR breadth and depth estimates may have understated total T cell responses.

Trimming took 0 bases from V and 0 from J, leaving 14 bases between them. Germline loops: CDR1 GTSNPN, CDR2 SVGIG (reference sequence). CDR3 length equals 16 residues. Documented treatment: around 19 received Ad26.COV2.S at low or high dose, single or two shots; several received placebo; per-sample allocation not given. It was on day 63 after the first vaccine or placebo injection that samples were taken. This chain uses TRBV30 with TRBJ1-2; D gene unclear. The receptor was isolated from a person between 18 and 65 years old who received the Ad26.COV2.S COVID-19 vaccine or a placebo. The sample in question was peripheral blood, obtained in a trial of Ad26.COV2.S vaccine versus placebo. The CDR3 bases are TGTGCCTGGAGTGTACGGAGGGATACAGCTAACTATGGCTACACCTTC. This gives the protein CAWSVRRDTANYGYTF.